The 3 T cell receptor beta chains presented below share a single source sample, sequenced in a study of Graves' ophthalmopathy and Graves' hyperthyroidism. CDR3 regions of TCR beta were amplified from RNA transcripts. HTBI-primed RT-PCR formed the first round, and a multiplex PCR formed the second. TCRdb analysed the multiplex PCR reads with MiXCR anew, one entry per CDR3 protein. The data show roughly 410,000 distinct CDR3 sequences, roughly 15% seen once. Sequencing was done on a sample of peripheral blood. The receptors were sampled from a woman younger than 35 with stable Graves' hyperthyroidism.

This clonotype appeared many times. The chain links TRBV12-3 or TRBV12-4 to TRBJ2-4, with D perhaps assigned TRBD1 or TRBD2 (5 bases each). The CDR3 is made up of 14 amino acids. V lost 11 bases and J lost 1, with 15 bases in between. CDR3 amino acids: CASGRGLAKNIQYF. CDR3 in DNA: TGTGCCTCCGGCCGGGGCTTGGCCAAAAACATTCAGTACTTC.

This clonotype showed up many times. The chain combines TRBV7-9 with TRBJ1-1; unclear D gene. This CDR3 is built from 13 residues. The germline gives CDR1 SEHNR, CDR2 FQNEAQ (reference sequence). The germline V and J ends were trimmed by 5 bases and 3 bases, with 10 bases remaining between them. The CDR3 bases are TGTGCCAGCAGCGGACCGATCCACACTGAAGCTTTCTTT. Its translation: CASSGPIHTEAFF.

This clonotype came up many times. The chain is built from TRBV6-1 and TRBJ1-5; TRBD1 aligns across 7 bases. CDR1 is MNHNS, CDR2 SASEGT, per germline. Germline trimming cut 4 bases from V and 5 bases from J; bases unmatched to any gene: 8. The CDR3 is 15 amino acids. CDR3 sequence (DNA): TGTGCCAGCAGTGCCTCGGGACAGTGGGATCAGCCCCAGCATTTT. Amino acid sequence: CASSASGQWDQPQHF.